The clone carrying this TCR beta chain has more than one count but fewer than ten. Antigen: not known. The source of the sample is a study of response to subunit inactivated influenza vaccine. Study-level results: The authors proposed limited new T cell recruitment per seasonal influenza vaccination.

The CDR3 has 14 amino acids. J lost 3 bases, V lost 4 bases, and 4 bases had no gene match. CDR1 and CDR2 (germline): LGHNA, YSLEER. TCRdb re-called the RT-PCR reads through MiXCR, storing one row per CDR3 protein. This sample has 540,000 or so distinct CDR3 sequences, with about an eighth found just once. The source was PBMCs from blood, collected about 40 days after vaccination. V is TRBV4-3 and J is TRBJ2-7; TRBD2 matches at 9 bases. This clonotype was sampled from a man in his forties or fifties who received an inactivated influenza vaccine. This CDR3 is CASSPIAGDYEQYF. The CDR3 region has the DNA TGCGCCAGCAGCCCTATAGCGGGAGACTACGAGCAGTACTTC.